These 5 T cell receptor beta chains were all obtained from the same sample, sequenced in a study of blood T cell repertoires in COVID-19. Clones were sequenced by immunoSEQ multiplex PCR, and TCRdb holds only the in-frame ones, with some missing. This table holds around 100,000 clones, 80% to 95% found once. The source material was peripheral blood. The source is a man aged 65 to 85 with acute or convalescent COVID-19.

DNA of the CDR3: TGTGCCAGCACAGGGTCCCCAAACATTCAGTACTTC. Translated: CASTGSPNIQYF. The chain carries TRBV28 and TRBJ2-4; TRBD1 might be the D (5 bases). This CDR3 comprises 12 residues. Germline values: CDR1 MDHEN, CDR2 SYDVKM. The V end lost 7 bases, the J end lost 6 bases, and 10 bases lay between the germline ends.

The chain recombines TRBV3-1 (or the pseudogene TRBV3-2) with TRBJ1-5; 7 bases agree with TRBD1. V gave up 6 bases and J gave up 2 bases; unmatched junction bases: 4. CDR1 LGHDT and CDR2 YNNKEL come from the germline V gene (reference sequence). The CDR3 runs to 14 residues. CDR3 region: CASSTGAGNQPQHF. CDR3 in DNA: TGTGCCAGCAGTACAGGGGCCGGCAATCAGCCCCAGCATTTT.

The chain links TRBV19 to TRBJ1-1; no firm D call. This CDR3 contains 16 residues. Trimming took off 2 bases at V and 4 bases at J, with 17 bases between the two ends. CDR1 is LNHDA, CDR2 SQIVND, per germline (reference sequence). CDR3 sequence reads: CASSIYPRAWGTEAFF. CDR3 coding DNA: TGTGCCAGTAGTATATACCCGAGGGCCTGGGGCACTGAAGCTTTCTTT.

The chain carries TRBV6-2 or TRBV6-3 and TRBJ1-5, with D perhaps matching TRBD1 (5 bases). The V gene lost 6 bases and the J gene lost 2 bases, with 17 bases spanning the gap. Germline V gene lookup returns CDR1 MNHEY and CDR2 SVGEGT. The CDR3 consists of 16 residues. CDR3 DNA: TGTGCCAGCAGCCCCGGGGGAGGACGGGGCAATCAGCCCCAGCATTTT. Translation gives CASSPGGGRGNQPQHF.

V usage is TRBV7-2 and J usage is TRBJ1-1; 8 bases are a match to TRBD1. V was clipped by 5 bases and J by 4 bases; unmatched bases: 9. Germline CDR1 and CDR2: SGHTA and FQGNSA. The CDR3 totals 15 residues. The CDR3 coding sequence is TGTGCCAGCAGCCCTAACCAGGGGGCGAGCACTGAAGCTTTCTTT. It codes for CASSPNQGASTEAFF.